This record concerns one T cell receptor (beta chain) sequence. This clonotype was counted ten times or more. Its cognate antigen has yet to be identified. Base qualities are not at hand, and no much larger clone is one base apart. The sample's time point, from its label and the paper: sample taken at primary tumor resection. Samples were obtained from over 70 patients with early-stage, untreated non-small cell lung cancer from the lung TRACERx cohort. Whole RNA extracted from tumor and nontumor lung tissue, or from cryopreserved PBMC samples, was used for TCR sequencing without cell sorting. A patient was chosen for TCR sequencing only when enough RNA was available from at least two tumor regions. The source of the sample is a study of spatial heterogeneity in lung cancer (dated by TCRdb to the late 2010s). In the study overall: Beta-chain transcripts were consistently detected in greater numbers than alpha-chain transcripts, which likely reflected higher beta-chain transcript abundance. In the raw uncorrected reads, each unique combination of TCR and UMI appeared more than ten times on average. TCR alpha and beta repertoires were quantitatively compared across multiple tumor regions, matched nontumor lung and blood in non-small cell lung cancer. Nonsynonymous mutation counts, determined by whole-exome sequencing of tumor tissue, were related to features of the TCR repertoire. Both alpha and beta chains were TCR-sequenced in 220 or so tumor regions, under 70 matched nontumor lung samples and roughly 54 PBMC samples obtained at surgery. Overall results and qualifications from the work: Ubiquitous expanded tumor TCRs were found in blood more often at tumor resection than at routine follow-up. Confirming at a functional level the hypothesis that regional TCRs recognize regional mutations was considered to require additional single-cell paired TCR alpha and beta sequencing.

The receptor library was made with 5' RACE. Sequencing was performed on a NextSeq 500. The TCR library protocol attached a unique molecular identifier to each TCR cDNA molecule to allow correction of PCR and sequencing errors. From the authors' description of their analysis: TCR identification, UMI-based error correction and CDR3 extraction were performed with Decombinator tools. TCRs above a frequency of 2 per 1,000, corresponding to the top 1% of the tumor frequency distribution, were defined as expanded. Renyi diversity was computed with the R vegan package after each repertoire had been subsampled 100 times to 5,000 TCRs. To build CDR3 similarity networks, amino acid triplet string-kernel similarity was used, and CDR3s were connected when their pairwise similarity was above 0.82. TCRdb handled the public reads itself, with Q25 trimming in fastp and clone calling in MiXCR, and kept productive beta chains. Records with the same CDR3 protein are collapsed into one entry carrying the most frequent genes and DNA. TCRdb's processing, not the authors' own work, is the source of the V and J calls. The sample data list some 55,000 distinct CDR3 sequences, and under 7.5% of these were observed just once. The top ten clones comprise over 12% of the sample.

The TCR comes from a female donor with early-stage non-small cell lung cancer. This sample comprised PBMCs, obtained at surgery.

DNA sequence: TGTGCCAGCAGCTTCATACAGGGGTCAGATACGCAGTATTTT. It translates to CASSFIQGSDTQYF. The chain employs TRBV5-6 and TRBJ2-3, and 7 junctional nucleotides match TRBD1. V lost 2 bases and J lost 4 bases, and the count of bases not matched to a germline gene is 4. From the cysteine through the phenylalanine, the CDR3 covers 14 amino acids. Here the CDR3 DNA is all that survives: 42 bases in frame from base 1. The germline V gene yields SGHDT for CDR1 and YYEEEE for CDR2.